The 8 T cell receptor beta chains below all came from one sample that was sequenced in a study of tumor-infiltrating lymphocytes in primary liver carcinoma. TCR beta cDNA was reverse-transcribed from 450 to 500 ng of total RNA. The reaction used a constant-region primer and ProtoScript II reverse transcriptase. Each TCR beta library was derived from three nested multiplex PCR rounds that employed slightly modified ARM-PCR. PCR rounds one and two used TRBV1-TRBV30 forward primers with a C-beta reverse primer for around 9 cycles each. From the multiplex PCR reads, TCRdb called clonotypes with MiXCR, one entry per CDR3 protein. The sample yields about 180,000 distinct CDR3 sequences, about 60% seen once. Out of unsorted whole blood came the blood RNA, and germline DNA was extracted as well. Sequencing used peripheral blood. Receptor source: a man aged 35 to 55 with primary liver carcinoma and hepatitis B virus infection.

CDR3 sequence (DNA): TGTGCCAGCAGTCCTAGATGGGGGGTCATGGCGCAGTACTTC. Its protein product is CASSPRWGVMAQYF. The J gene is TRBJ2-7, the V gene TRBV28; a possible D gene is TRBD2 (6 bases). This CDR3 spans 14 amino acids. CDR1 and CDR2 (germline): MDHEN, SYDVKM. V dropped 5 bases and J dropped 9 bases, with 20 bases sitting between them.

This chain links TRBV6-1 with TRBJ2-1; D is undetermined. CDR1 is MNHNS, CDR2 SASEGT, per germline. CDR3 length equals 13 residues. Trimming left V 1 base short and J 5 bases short, with 6 bases between. For the CDR3, the DNA is TGTGCCAGCAGTGAAGGGATAGACAATGAGCAGTTCTTC. Translation gives CASSEGIDNEQFF.

This chain joins TRBV6-6 and TRBJ2-5; D perhaps matches TRBD2 (6 bases). Per germline, CDR1 MNHNY and CDR2 SVGAGI (reference sequence). There are 13 residues in the CDR3. V lost 4 bases, J lost 7 bases, and 13 bases lay in between. CDR3 in DNA: TGTGCCAGCAGTTCTGGGACTCTGGGGACCCAGTACTTC. Translating it yields CASSSGTLGTQYF.

The rearrangement joins TRBV29-1 to TRBJ2-7; 7 bases agree with TRBD1. Germline V CDR1 and CDR2: SQVTM, ANQGSEA. This CDR3 comprises 13 residues. The CDR3 reads CSATGTVNYEQYF. Here the CDR3 DNA reads TGCAGTGCAACCGGGACAGTTAACTACGAGCAGTACTTC.

This clonotype was counted only a few times. At one of its ends the junction is not consistent with the germline gene, which may arise from a read error. V gene TRBV4-2 combines with J gene TRBJ1-6; D is unresolved. The CDR3 has 14 amino acids. Germline assignment: CDR1 LGHNA and CDR2 YNFKEQ. The CDR3: CASNQQNLNSPLHF. CDR3 DNA sequence: TGTGCCAGCAACCAACAGAATCTTAATTCACCCCTCCACTTT.

This clonotype was seen a few times. The chain combines TRBV29-1 with TRBJ2-1, with 10 bases matching TRBD2. CDR1 SQVTM and CDR2 ANQGSEA come from the germline V gene. The trim removed 7 bases at V and 5 bases at J, leaving 8 bases unmatched. The CDR3 covers 14 residues. CDR3 nucleotides: TGCAGCGGGATTTGGGGACTAGCGAACAATGAGCAGTTCTTC. It is translated as CSGIWGLANNEQFF.

This chain connects TRBV6-5 to TRBJ1-1; no reliable D call. Looked up from germline, CDR1 is MNHEY and CDR2 is SVGAGI. The CDR3 covers 13 residues. The V end was cut by 11 bases, the J end by 7 bases, with 20 bases between. The CDR3 DNA follows: TGTGCCGTCAGTTACGACATCTTTTATGAAGCTTTCTTT. The encoded protein is CAVSYDIFYEAFF.

The genes are TRBV5-6 and TRBJ1-6, with D perhaps matching TRBD1 (6 bases). This CDR3 contains 15 residues. Germline CDR1 is SGHDT and CDR2 is YYEEEE. Trimming left V 2 bases short and J 6 bases short, with 12 bases between. The CDR3 bases are TGTGCCAGCAGCTTCGGGACACGGATTAATTCACCCCTCCACTTT. Translating it yields CASSFGTRINSPLHF. Full variable domain (missing parts from reference TRBV5-6 and TRBJ1-6): DAGVTQSPTHLIKTRGQQVTLRCSPKSGHDTVSWYQQALGQGPQFIFQYYEEEERQRGNFPDRFSGHQFPNYSSELNVNALLLGDSALYLCASSFGTRINSPLHFGNGTRLTVT.